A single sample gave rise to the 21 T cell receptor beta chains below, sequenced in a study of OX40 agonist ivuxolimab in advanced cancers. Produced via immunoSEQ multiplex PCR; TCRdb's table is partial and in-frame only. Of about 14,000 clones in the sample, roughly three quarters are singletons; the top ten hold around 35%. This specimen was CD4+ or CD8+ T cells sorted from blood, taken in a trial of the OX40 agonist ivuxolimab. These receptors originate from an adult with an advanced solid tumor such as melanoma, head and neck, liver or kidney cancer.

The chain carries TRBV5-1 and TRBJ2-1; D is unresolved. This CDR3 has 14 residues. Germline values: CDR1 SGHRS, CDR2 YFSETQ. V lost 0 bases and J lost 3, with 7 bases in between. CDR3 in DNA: TGCGCCAGCAGCTTGGAGGACCACTACAATGAGCAGTTCTTC. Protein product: CASSLEDHYNEQFF.

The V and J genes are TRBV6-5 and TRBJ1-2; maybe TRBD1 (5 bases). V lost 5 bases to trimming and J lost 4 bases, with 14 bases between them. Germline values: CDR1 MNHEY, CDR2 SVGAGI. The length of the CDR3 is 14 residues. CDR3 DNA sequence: TGTGCCAGCAGTCCCCAGGGAGGGGCCTATGGCTACACCTTC. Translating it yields CASSPQGGAYGYTF.

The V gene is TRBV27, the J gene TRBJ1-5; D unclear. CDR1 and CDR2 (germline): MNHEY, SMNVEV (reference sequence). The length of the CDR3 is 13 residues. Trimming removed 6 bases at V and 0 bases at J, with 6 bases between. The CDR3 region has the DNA TGTGCCAGCAGCCTCCTTAGCAATCAGCCCCAGCATTTT. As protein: CASSLLSNQPQHF.

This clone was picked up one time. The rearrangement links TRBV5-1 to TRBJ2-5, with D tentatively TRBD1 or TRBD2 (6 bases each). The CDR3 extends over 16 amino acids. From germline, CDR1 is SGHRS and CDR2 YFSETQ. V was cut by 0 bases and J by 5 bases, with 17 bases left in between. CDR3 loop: CASSLVGGRAGETQYF. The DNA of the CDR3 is TGCGCCAGCAGCTTGGTCGGGGGCCGCGCCGGGGAGACCCAGTACTTC.

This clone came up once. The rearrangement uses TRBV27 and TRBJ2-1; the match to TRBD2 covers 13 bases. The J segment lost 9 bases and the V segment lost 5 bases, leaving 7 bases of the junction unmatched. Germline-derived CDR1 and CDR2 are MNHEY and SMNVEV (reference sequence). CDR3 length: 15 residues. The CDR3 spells CASSPWTSGSLEQFF. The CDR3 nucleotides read TGTGCCAGCAGTCCGTGGACTAGCGGGAGTCTTGAGCAGTTCTTC.

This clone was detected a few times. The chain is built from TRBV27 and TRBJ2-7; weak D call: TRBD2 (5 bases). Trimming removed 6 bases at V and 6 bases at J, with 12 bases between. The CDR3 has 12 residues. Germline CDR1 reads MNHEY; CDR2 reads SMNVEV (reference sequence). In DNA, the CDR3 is TGTGCCAGCAGCCGAGGGTCTCTCGAGCAGTACTTC. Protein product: CASSRGSLEQYF.

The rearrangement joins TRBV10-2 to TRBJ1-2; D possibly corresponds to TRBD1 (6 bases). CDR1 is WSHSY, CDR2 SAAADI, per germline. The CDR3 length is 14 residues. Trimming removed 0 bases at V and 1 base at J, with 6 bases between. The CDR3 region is CASSESDSNYGYTF. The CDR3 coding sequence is TGCGCCAGCAGTGAGTCGGACAGTAACTATGGCTACACCTTC.

The CDR3 nucleotides are TGCGCCAGCAGCCAAGATTGGGGAGACACAGATACGCAGTATTTT. This sequence encodes CASSQDWGDTDTQYF. The chain recombines TRBV4-3 with TRBJ2-3; D may be TRBD2 (5 bases). CDR3 length equals 15 residues. Germline values: CDR1 LGHNA, CDR2 YSLEER. Trimming removed 0 bases at V and 2 bases at J, with 9 bases between.

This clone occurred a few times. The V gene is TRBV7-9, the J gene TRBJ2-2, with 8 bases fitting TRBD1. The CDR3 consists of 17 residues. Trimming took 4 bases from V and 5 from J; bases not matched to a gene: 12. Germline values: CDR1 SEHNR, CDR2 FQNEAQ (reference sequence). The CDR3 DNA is TGTGCCAGCAGCTCCACCTTGACAGGGGATAAGACCGGGGAGCTGTTTTTT. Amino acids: CASSSTLTGDKTGELFF.

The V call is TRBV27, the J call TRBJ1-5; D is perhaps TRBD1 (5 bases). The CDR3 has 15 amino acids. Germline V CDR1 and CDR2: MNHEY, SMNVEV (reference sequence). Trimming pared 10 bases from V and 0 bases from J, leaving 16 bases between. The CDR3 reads CATRGVGVSNQPQHF. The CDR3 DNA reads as TGTGCCACCCGGGGAGTGGGGGTTAGCAATCAGCCCCAGCATTTT.

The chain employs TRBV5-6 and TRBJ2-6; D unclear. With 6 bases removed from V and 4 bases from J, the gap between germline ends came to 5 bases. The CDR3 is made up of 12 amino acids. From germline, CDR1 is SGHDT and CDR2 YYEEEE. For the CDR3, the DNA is TGTGCCAGCAACCGGGGGGCCAACGTCCTGACTTTC. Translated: CASNRGANVLTF.

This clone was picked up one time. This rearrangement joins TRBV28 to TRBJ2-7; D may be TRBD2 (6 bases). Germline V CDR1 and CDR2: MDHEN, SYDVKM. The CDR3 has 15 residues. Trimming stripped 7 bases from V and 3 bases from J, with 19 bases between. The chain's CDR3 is CASTTRPEGRYEQYF. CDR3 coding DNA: TGTGCCAGCACCACCCGCCCGGAGGGCCGCTACGAGCAGTACTTC.

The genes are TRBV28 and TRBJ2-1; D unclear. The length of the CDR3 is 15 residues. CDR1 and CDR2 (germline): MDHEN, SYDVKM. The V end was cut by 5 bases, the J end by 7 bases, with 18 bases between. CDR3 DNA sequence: TGTGCCAGCAGTCCCAACCCCGGTAGGTCGAATGAGCAGTTCTTC. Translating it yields CASSPNPGRSNEQFF. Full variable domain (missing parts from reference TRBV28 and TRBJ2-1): DVKVTQSSRYLVKRTGEKVFLECVQDMDHENMFWYRQDPGLGLRLIYFSYDVKMKEKGDIPEGYSVSREKKERFSLILESASTNQTSMYLCASSPNPGRSNEQFFGPGTRLTVL.

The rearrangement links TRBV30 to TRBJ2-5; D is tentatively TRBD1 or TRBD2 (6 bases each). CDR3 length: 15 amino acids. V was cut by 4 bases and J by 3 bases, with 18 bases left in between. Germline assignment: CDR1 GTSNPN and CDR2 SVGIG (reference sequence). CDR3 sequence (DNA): TGTGCCTGGACTCTTGGGCGGGACACTAAAGAGACCCAGTACTTC. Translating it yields CAWTLGRDTKETQYF.

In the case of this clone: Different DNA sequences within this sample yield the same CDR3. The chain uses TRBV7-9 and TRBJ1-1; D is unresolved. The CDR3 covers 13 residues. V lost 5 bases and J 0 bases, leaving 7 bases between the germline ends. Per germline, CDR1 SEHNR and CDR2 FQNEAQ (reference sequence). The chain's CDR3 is CASSPGMNTEAFF. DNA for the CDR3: TGTGCCAGCAGCCCCGGGATGAACACTGAAGCTTTCTTT.

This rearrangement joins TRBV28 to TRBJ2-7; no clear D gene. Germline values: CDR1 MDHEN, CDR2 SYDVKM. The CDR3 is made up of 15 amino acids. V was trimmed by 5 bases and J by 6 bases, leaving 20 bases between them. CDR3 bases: TGTGCCAGCAGTCCCCCCCAAACATCCTCTGTCGAGCAGTACTTC. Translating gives CASSPPQTSSVEQYF.

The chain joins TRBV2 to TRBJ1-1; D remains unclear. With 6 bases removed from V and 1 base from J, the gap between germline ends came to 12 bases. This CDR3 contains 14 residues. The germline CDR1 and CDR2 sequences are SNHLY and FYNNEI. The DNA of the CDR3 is TGTGCCAGCAGGGTATCGGGAGAGAACACTGAAGCTTTCTTT. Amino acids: CASRVSGENTEAFF.

The CDR3 DNA follows: TGTGCCAGCAGCTTGTTAGGCGGGAACACTGAAGCTTTCTTT. Its protein is CASSLLGGNTEAFF. The chain couples TRBV5-4 to TRBJ1-1, with D hard to call. This CDR3 has 14 residues. The V gene's germline CDR1 is SGHNT and CDR2 YYREEE (reference sequence). V was cut by 1 base and J by 1 base, with 8 bases left in between.

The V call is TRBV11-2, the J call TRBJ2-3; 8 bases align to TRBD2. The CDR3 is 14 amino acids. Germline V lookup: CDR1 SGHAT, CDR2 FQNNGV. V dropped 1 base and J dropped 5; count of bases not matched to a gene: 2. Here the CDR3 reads CASSLAGGEDTQYF. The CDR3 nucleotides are TGTGCCAGCAGCTTAGCGGGGGGGGAAGATACGCAGTATTTT.

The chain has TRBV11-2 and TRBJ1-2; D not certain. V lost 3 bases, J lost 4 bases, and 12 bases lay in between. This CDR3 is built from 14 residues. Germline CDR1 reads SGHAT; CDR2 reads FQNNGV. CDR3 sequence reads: CASSFAGEGYGYTF. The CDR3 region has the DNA TGTGCCAGCAGCTTCGCCGGGGAGGGCTATGGCTACACCTTC.

CDR3 amino acids: CASSSGGVEQYF. The DNA for the CDR3 is TGTGCCAGCAGCTCCGGGGGGGTCGAGCAGTACTTC. This chain links TRBV11-2 with TRBJ2-7; 8 bases are a match to TRBD2. This CDR3 is built from 12 residues. V dropped 4 bases and J dropped 6; count of bases not matched to a gene: 2. Germline CDR1 SGHAT, CDR2 FQNNGV.